The clone carrying this T cell receptor beta chain turned up a few times. Its antigen is currently unknown. Each CDR3 protein gets one entry after TCRdb re-called the reads with MiXCR. Found here are nearly 550,000 distinct CDR3 sequences, approximately 15% of them singletons; the top ten hold 20% to 30%. This sample was included in a study of T cell repertoires in cytomegalovirus infection. Overall study: CMV infection and matching HLA type were both indicated by public TCR beta signatures.

Germline V lookup: CDR1 SGHDN, CDR2 FVKESK. The CDR3 contains 13 residues. The trim removed 6 bases at V and 4 bases at J, leaving 5 bases unmatched. Broader study findings: Within the response measured ex vivo, HLA-C-restricted CMV-specific TCR beta clonotypes were dominant. Adding up the frequency of public TCR beta families identified people who carried CMV plus the relevant HLA.

Sequencing was done on a sample of CD8+ T cells from PBMCs. This sequence joins TRBV14 and TRBJ2-7; TRBD1 matches 8 bases. The source is a human donor in good health (CMV status not recorded). Some clones in this sample may be carry-over from other donors' samples. The CDR3 loop reads CASSDTGGYEQYF. CDR3 bases: TGTGCCAGCAGTGACACAGGGGGATACGAGCAGTACTTC. Using reference TRBV14 and TRBJ2-7 for the parts outside the CDR3, the full variable domain is EAGVTQFPSHSVIEKGQTVTLRCDPISGHDNLYWYRRVMGKEIKFLLHFVKESKQDESGMPNNRFLAERTGGTYSTLKVQPAELEDSGVYFCASSDTGGYEQYFGPGTRLTVT.